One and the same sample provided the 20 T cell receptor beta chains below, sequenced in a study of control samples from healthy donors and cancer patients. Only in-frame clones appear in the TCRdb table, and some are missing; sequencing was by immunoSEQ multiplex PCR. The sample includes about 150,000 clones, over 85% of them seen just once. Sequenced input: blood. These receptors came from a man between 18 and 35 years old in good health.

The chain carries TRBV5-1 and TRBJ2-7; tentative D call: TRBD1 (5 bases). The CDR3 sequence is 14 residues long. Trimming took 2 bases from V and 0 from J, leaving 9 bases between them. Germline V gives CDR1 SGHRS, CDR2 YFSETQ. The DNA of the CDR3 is TGCGCCAGCAGCTTACTGGACATCTCCTACGAGCAGTACTTC. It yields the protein CASSLLDISYEQYF.

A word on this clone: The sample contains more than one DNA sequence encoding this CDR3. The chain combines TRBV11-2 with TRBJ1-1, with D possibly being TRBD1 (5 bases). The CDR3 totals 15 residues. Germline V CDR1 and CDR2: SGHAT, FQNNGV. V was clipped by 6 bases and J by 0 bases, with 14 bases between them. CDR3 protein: CASSPITGVNTEAFF. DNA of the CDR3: TGTGCCAGCAGTCCAATTACGGGGGTGAACACTGAAGCTTTCTTT.

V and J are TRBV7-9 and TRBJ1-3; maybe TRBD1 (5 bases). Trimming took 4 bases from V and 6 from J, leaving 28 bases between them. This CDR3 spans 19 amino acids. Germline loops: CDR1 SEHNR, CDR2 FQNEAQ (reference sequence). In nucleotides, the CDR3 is TGTGCCAGCAGCTGGTTTCGGGACGCCACGGCGGAAAAGGAAAACACCATATATTTT. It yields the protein CASSWFRDATAEKENTIYF.

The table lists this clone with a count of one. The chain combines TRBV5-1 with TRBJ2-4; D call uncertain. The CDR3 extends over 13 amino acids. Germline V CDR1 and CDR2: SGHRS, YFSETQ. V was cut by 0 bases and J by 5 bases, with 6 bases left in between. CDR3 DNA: TGCGCCAGCAGCTTGGGGCAGCAAAACATTCAGTACTTC. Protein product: CASSLGQQNIQYF. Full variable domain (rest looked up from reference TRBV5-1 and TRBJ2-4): KAGVTQTPRYLIKTRGQQVTLSCSPISGHRSVSWYQQTPGQGLQFLFEYFSETQRNKGNFPGRFSGRQFSNSRSEMNVSTLELGDSALYLCASSLGQQNIQYFGAGTRLSVL.

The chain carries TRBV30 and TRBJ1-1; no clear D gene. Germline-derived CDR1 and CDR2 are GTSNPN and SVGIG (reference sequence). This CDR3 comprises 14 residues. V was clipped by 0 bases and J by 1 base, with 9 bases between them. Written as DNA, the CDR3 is TGTGCCTGGAGTGTTTTGGCGGGGAACACTGAAGCTTTCTTT. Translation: CAWSVLAGNTEAFF.

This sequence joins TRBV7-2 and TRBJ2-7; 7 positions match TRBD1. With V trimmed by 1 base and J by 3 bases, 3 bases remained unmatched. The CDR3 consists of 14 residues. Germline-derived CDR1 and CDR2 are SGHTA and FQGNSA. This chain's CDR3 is CASSLGRGSYEQYF. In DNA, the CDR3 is TGTGCCAGCAGCTTAGGCAGGGGGAGCTACGAGCAGTACTTC.

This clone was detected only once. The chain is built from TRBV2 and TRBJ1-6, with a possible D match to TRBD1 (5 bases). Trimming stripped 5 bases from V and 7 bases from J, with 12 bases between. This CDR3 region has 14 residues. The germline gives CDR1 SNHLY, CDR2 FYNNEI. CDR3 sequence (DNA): TGTGCCAGCAGTCGCCGGGACGGAAATTCACCCCTCCACTTT. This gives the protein CASSRRDGNSPLHF.

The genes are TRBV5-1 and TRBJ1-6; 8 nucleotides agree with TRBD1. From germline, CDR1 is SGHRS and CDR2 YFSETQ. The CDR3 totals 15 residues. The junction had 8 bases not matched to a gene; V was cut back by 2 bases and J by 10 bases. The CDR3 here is CASSFESGGESPLHF. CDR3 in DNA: TGCGCCAGCAGCTTCGAGTCAGGGGGCGAATCACCCCTCCACTTT.

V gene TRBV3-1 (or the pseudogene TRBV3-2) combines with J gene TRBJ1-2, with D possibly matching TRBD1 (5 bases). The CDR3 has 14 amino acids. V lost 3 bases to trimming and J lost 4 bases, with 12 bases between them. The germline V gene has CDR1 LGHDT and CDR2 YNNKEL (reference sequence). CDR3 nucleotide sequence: TGTGCCAGCAGCCAGGCCGGGGCCACCTATGGCTACACCTTC. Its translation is CASSQAGATYGYTF.

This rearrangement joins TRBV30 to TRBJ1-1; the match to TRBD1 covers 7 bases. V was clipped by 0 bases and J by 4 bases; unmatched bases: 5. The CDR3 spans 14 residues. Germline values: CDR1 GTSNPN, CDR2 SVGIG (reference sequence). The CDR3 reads CAWSVGTAPTEAFF. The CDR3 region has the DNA TGTGCCTGGAGTGTAGGGACAGCCCCCACTGAAGCTTTCTTT.

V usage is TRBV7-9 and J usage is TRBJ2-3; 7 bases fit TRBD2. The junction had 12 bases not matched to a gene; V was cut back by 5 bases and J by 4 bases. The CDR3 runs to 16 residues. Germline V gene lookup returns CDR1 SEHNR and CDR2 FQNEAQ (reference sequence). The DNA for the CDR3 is TGTGCCAGCAGCCCCCTTTTACGGGAGGATCCAGATACGCAGTATTTT. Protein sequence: CASSPLLREDPDTQYF.

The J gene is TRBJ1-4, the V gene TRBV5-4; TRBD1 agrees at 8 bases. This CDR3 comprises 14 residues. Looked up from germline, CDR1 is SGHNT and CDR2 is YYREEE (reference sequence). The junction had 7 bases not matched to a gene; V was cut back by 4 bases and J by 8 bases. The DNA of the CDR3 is TGTGCCAGCAGCCTAGACAGGGGTGGCGAAAAACTGTTTTTT. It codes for CASSLDRGGEKLFF.

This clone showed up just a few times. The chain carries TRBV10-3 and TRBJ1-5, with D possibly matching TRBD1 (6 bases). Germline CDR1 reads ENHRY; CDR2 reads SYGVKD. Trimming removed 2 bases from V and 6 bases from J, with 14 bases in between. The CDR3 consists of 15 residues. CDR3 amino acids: CAISEGQLGTQPQHF. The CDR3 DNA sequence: TGTGCCATCAGTGAGGGACAGCTGGGCACTCAGCCCCAGCATTTT.

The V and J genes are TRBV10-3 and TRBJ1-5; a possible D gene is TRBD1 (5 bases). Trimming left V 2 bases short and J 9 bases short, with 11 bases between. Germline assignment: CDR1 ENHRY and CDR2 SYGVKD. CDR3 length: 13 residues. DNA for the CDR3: TGTGCCATCAGTGAGGCGGACATCGCGCCCCAGCATTTT. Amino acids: CAISEADIAPQHF.

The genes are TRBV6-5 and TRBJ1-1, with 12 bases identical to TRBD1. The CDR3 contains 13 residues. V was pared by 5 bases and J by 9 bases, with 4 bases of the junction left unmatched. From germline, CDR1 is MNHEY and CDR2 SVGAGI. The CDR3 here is CASSPGTGGKAFF. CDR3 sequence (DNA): TGTGCCAGCAGTCCCGGGACAGGGGGCAAAGCTTTCTTT.

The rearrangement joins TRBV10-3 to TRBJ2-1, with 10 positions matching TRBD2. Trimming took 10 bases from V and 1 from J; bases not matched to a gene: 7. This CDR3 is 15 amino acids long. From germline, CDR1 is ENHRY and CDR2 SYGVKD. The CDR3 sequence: CATLASGGSYNEQFF. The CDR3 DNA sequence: TGTGCCACCCTTGCTAGCGGGGGATCCTACAATGAGCAGTTCTTC.

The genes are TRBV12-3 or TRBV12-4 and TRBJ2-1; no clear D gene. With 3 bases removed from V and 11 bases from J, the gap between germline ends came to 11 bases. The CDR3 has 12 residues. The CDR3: CASSFQHQKQFF. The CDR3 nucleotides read TGTGCCAGCAGTTTCCAGCACCAAAAGCAGTTCTTC.

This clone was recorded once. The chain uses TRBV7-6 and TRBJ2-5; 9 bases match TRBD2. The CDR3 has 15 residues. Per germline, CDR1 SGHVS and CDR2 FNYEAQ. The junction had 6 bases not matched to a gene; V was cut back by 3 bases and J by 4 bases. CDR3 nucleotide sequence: TGTGCCAGCAGCTTGGGCGGGGGGGCCGTAGAGACCCAGTACTTC. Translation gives CASSLGGGAVETQYF.

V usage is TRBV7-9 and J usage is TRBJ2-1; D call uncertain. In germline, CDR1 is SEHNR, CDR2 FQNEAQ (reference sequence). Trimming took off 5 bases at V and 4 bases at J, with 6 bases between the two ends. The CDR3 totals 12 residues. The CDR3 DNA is TGTGCCAGCAGCCTAGTTTACAATGAGCAGTTCTTC. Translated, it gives CASSLVYNEQFF.

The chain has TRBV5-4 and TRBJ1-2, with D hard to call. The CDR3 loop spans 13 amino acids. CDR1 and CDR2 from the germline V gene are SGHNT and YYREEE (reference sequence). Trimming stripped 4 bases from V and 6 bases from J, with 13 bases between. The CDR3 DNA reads TGTGCCAGCAGCCCGGCCCCATCGAATGGCTACACCTTC. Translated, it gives CASSPAPSNGYTF.